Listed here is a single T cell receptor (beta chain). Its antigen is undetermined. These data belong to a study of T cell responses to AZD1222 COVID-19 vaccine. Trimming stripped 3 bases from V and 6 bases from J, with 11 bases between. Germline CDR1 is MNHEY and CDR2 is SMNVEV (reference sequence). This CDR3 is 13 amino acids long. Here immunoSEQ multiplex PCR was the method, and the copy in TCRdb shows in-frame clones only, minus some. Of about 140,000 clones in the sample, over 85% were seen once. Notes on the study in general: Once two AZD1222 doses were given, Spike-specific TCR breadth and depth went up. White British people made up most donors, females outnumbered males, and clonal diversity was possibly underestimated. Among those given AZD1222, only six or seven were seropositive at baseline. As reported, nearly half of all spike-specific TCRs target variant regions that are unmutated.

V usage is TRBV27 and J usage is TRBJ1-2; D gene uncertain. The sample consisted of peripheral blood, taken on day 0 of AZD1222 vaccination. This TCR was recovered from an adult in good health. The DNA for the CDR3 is TGTGCCAGCAGTTTTCTTTCGGGAGATGGCTACACCTTC. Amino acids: CASSFLSGDGYTF.